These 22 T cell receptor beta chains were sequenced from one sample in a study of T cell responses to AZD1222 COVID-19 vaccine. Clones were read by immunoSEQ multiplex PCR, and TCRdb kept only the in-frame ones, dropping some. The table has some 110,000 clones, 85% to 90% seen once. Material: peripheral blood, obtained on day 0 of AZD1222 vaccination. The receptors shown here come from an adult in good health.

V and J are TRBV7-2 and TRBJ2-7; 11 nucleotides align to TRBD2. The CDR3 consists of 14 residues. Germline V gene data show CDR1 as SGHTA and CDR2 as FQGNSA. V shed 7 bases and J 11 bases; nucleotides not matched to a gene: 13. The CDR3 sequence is CASNSYLAGGAEYF. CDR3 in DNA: TGTGCCAGCAATTCGTACCTAGCGGGGGGAGCTGAGTACTTC.

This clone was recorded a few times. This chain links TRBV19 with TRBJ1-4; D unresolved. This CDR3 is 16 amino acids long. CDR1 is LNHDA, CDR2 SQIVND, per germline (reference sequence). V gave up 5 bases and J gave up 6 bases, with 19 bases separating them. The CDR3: CASSGLDSTSHEKLFF. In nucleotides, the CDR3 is TGTGCCAGTAGTGGCCTCGACTCCACCTCGCATGAAAAACTGTTTTTT.

CDR3: CASSSRTGGYRNSPLHF. The CDR3 DNA is TGTGCCAGCAGCTCCCGGACAGGGGGCTACCGTAATTCACCCCTCCACTTT. V is TRBV7-2 and J is TRBJ1-6; TRBD1 matches at 11 bases. The CDR3 is 17 residues long. CDR1 is SGHTA, CDR2 FQGNSA, per germline. V dropped 4 bases and J dropped 6; count of bases not matched to a gene: 8.

The CDR3 DNA follows: TGTGCCAGCAGCTTCGCCCTCATGAACACTGAAGCTTTCTTT. Its translation: CASSFALMNTEAFF. The V and J genes are TRBV11-2 and TRBJ1-1; D is unclear. The CDR3 runs 14 residues. From germline, CDR1 is SGHAT and CDR2 FQNNGV. V lost 3 bases and J lost 0, with 8 bases in between.

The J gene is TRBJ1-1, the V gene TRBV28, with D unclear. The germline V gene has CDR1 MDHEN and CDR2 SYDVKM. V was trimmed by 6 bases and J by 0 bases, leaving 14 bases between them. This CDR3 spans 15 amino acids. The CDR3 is CASSPSGRLNTEAFF. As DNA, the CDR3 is TGTGCCAGCAGCCCTAGCGGACGGCTGAACACTGAAGCTTTCTTT. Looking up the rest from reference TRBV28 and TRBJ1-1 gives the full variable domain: DVKVTQSSRYLVKRTGEKVFLECVQDMDHENMFWYRQDPGLGLRLIYFSYDVKMKEKGDIPEGYSVSREKKERFSLILESASTNQTSMYLCASSPSGRLNTEAFFGQGTRLTVV.

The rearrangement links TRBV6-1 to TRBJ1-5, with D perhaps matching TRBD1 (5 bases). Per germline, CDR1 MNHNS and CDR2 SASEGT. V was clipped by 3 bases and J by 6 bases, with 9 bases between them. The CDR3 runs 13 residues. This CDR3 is CASSELRGQPQHF. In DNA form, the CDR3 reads TGTGCCAGCAGTGAGTTGAGGGGTCAGCCCCAGCATTTT.

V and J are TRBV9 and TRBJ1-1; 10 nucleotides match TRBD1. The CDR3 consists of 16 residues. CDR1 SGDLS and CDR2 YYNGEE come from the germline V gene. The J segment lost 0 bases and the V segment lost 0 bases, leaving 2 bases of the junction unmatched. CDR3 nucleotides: TGTGCCAGCAGCGTAGGACAGGGGGCTATGAACACTGAAGCTTTCTTT. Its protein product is CASSVGQGAMNTEAFF.

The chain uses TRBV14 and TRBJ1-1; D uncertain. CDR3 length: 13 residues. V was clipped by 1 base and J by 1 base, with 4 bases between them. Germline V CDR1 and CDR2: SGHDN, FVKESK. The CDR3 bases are TGTGCCAGCAGCCAAGGACAGAACACTGAAGCTTTCTTT. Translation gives CASSQGQNTEAFF.

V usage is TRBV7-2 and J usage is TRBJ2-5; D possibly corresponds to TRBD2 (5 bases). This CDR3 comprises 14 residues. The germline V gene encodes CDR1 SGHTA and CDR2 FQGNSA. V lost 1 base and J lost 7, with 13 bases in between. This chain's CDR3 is CASSLGSAVGTQYF. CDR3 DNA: TGTGCCAGCAGCTTAGGGTCAGCGGTAGGGACCCAGTACTTC.

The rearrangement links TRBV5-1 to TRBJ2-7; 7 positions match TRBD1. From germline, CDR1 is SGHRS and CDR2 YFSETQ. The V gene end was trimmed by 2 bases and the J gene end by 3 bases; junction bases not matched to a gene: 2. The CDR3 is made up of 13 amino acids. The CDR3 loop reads CASSFRDSYEQYF. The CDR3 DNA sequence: TGCGCCAGCAGCTTTCGGGACAGCTACGAGCAGTACTTC.

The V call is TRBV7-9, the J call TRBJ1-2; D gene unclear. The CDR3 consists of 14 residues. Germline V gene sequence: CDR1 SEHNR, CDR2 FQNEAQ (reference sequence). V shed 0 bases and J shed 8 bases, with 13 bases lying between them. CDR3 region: CASSLAVSPRGYTF. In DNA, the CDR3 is TGTGCCAGCAGCTTAGCGGTCTCCCCAAGGGGCTACACCTTC.

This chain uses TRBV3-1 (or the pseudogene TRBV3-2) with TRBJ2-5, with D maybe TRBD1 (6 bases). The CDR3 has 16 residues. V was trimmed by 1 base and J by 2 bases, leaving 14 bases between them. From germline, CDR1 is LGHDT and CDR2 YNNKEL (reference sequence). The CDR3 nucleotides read TGTGCCAGCAGCCAAGTTGACGCCAGGGGACAAGAGACCCAGTACTTC. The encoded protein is CASSQVDARGQETQYF.

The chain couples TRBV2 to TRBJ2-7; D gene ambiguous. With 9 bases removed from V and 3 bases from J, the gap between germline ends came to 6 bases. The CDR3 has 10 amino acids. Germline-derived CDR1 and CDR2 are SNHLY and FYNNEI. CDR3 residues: CASRDYEQYF. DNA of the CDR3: TGTGCCAGTCGAGACTACGAGCAGTACTTC.

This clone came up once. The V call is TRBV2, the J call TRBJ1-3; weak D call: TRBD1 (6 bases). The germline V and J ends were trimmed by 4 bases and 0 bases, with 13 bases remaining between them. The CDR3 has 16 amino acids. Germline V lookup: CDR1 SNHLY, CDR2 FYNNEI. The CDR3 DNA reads TGTGCCAGCAGTGCCCAGGGGCAAGTCTCTGGAAACACCATATATTTT. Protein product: CASSAQGQVSGNTIYF.

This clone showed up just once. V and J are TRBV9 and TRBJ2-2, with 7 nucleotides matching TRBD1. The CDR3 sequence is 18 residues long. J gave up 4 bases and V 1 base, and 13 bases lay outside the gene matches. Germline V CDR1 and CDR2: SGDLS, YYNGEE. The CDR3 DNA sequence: TGTGCCAGCAGCGTACAGGGGGACGGACAGGTCGGCACCGGGGAGCTGTTTTTT. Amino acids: CASSVQGDGQVGTGELFF.

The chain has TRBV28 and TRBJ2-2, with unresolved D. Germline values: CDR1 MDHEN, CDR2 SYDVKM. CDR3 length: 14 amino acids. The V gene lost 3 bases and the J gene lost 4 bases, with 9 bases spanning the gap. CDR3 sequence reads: CASSFPGTTGELFF. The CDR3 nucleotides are TGTGCCAGCAGTTTCCCAGGTACCACCGGGGAGCTGTTTTTT.

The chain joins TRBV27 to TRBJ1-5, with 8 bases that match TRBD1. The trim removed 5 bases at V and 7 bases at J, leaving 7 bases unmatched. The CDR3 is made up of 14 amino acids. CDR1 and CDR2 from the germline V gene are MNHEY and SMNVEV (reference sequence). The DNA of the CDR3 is TGTGCCAGCAGTCCCCGGACAGGGTGGCAGCCCCAGCATTTT. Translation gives CASSPRTGWQPQHF.

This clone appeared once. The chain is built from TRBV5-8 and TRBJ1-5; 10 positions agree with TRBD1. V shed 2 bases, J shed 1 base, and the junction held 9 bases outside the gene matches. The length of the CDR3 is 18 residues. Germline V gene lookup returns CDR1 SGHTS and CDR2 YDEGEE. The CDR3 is CASSLETGGDESNQPQHF. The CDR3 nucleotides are TGTGCCAGCAGCTTAGAGACAGGGGGCGACGAAAGCAATCAGCCCCAGCATTTT. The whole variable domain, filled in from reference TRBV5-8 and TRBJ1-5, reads EAGVTQSPTHLIKTRGQQATLRCSPISGHTSVYWYQQALGLGLQFLLWYDEGEERNRGNFPPRFSGRQFPNYSSELNVNALELEDSALYLCASSLETGGDESNQPQHFGDGTRLSIL.

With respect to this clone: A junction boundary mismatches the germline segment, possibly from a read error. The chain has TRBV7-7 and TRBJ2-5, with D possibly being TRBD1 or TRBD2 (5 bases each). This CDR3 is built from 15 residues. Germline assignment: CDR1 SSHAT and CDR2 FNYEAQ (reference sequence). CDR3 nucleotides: TGTGCCAGCAGCACCGGTGGGGGATACCAAAAGACCCAGTACTTC. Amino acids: CASSTGGGYQKTQYF.

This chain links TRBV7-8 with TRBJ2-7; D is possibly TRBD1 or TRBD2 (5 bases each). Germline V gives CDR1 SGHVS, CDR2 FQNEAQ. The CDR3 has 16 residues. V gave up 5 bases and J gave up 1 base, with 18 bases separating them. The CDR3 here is CASSPARDGSSYEQYF. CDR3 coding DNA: TGTGCCAGCAGCCCGGCCCGGGACGGATCGTCCTACGAGCAGTACTTC.

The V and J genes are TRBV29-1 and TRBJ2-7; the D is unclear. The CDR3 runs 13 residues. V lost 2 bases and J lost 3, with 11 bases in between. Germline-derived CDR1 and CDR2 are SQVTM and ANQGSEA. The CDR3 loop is CSVESQVSYEQYF. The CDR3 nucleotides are TGCAGCGTTGAAAGCCAGGTCAGCTACGAGCAGTACTTC.

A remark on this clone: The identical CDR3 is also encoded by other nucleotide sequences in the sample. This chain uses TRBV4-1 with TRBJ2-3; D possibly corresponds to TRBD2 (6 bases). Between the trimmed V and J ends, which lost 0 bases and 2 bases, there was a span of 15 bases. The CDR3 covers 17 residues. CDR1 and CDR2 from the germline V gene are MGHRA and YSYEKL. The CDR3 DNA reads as TGCGCCAGCAGCCAAGACCGTACCGGGGGACTCACAGATACGCAGTATTTT. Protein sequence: CASSQDRTGGLTDTQYF.